This TCR beta chain was sequenced for a study of CD8+CD57+ T cells in acquired aplastic anemia. Study in general: Yields of DNA that came from sorted CD4+ and CD8+ cells averaged about 3 ug.

V lost 1 base and J 2 bases, leaving 14 bases between the germline ends. The CDR3 is made up of 16 amino acids. Per the germline V gene, CDR1 is LNHNV and CDR2 is YYDKDF (reference sequence). This clonotype was detected many times. As yet, its antigen is unknown. The authors sequenced patients whose flow cytometry had shown CD8+CD57+ cell expansion. Every patient had severe acquired aplastic anemia. Study-level results: Patients shared twenty-nine CD8+ CDR3 sequences with controls.

TCR beta VDJ and CDR3 were profiled, and genomic DNA was the template. Via MiXCR, TCRdb re-called the reads, giving one row per CDR3 protein. The table lists 150,000 or so distinct CDR3 sequences, approximately 51% of them singletons, with 3.2% in the top ten. The chain links TRBV15 to TRBJ1-2; TRBD1 might be the D (5 bases). This sequence originates from a human donor with aplastic anemia. The sequencing sample was made of sorted CD4+, CD8+, or CD8+CD57+ T cells (not recorded which) from PBMCs. The chain's CDR3 is CATSRVVIGQNYGYTF. CDR3 nucleotide sequence: TGTGCCACCAGCAGAGTGGTTATCGGACAAAACTATGGCTACACCTTC.